This record looks at one T cell receptor (beta chain) sequence and its context. The antigen remains undetermined. Per germline, CDR1 SGHNT and CDR2 YYREEE (reference sequence). Trimming pared 7 bases from V and 0 bases from J, leaving 12 bases between. This CDR3 region has 14 residues. The data belong to a study of cytomegalovirus exposure and HLA in healthy donors. Findings and limits, study-wide: Prediction of most subjects' HLA-A and HLA-B alleles by TCR beta sequences was reportedly accurate. Several of the most significant clusters appeared, in a later analysis, to be linked to common viral pathogens.

The study ran its PCR with 60 Vbeta and 13 Jbeta primers. Data came from immunoSEQ multiplex PCR; TCRdb stores just in-frame clones and leaves some out. There are fewer than 120,000 clones in the sample; approximately 79% occur only once, and 6.2% lies in the top ten. Sequencing was performed on PBMCs. J is TRBJ2-3 and V is TRBV5-4, with D perhaps matching TRBD2 (5 bases). The TCR originated in a young man in good health and CMV-seropositive. The CDR3 spells CASPTRRSTDTQYF. The DNA of the CDR3 is TGTGCCAGCCCAACGCGGAGGAGCACAGATACGCAGTATTTT.